This T cell receptor beta chain is drawn from a study of blood T cell repertoires in COVID-19. Across the whole study: The samples span acute and convalescent COVID-19 from the United States, Italy and Spain. T cells, B-cell-depleted T cells, or PBMCs supplied cDNA or gDNA.

In the original workflow: Cell counts per sample came from amplifying reference gene primers. Some clones are missing from TCRdb's copy, which holds only in-frame ones; the method was immunoSEQ multiplex PCR. V, J and clone size are those of that table, while D and trimming were read from the DNA. The table lists about 90,000 clones, around four fifths of them singletons. V lost 5 bases and J 3 bases, leaving 7 bases between the germline ends. This CDR3 contains 12 residues. CDR1 and CDR2 (germline): MNHEY, SVGEGT. The material sequenced was peripheral blood. The sequence was obtained from a human donor in a cohort sampled during active COVID-19. This chain connects TRBV6-2 or TRBV6-3 to TRBJ1-2, with a weak D call TRBD1 (5 bases). The CDR3 region is CASSRQYYGYTF. In DNA form, the CDR3 reads TGTGCCAGCAGTCGACAGTACTATGGCTACACCTTC.